Listed here are 15 T cell receptor beta chains from one sample, sequenced in a study of T cells in Graves' hyperthyroidism and ophthalmopathy. RNA transcripts were the template for amplifying TCR beta CDR3 regions. Initially, a first-round RT-PCR of the TCR CDR3 employed the HTBI primer set. TCRdb passed the multiplex PCR reads through MiXCR, listing each CDR3 protein once. Of 550,000 to 650,000 distinct CDR3 sequences listed, roughly 14% were seen once; the top ten hold 4.5% to 6%. The sample was blood. Receptors were obtained from a woman aged 25 to 39 with Graves' hyperthyroidism that later progressed to Graves' ophthalmopathy.

This clonotype was detected many times. V usage is TRBV6-1 and J usage is TRBJ2-2; 7 bases are a match to TRBD2. After removal of 5 bases from V and 7 bases from J, the junction contained 13 bases not matched to a gene. The CDR3 covers 16 residues. CDR1 and CDR2 (germline): MNHNS, SASEGT. The CDR3: CASSPLGRLADGELFF. CDR3 DNA sequence: TGTGCCAGCAGTCCTCTCGGAAGACTAGCTGACGGGGAGCTGTTTTTT.

This clonotype was seen a handful of times. CDR3 in DNA: TGTGCCAGCAGCTCCCGGGGTGGGCCCCCCGACGAGCAGTACTTC. Protein: CASSSRGGPPDEQYF. V is TRBV6-1 and J is TRBJ2-7; D perhaps matches TRBD2 (5 bases). V was clipped by 6 bases and J by 5 bases, with 20 bases between them. Per the germline V gene, CDR1 is MNHNS and CDR2 is SASEGT. The CDR3 is made up of 15 amino acids.

In its sample, this clonotype was seen many times. V gene TRBV10-3 combines with J gene TRBJ2-3; 10 nucleotides line up with TRBD1. There are 15 residues in the CDR3. J gave up 2 bases and V 6 bases, and 5 bases lay outside the gene matches. Germline V gene sequence: CDR1 ENHRY, CDR2 SYGVKD. CDR3 sequence reads: CAISDRGRDTDTQYF. The CDR3 DNA reads as TGTGCCATCAGCGACAGGGGGCGCGACACAGATACGCAGTATTTT.

This chain joins TRBV9 and TRBJ1-6; D gene unclear. V was shortened by 0 bases and J by 7 bases, with 5 bases between the two germline ends. Germline loops: CDR1 SGDLS, CDR2 YYNGEE. This CDR3 is built from 13 residues. The chain's CDR3 is CASSVDGNSPLHF. For the CDR3, the DNA is TGTGCCAGCAGCGTAGATGGGAATTCACCCCTCCACTTT. The full variable domain, completed using reference TRBV9 and TRBJ1-6, is DSGVTQTPKHLITATGQRVTLRCSPRSGDLSVYWYQQSLDQGLQFLIQYYNGEERAKGNILERFSAQQFPDLHSELNLSSLELGDSALYFCASSVDGNSPLHFGNGTRLTVT.

This clonotype was counted ten times or more. CDR3 protein: CSALQGASNQPQHF. The CDR3 DNA sequence: TGCAGTGCCCTTCAGGGGGCTAGCAATCAGCCCCAGCATTTT. V and J are TRBV20-1 and TRBJ1-5; 8 bases match TRBD1. The germline gives CDR1 DFQATT, CDR2 SNEGSKA (reference sequence). The CDR3 totals 14 residues. V dropped 6 bases and J dropped 0; count of bases not matched to a gene: 4.

The CDR3 DNA sequence: TGTGCCAGGGGACACGGGGACACCTACAATGAGCAGTTCTTC. As protein: CARGHGDTYNEQFF. The V gene is TRBV27, the J gene TRBJ2-1, with TRBD1 as a possible D gene (6 bases). Germline CDR1 and CDR2: MNHEY and SMNVEV (reference sequence). This CDR3 is built from 14 residues. Deletions cut 9 bases from V and 2 bases from J, with 14 bases between.

This clonotype was found a few times. V usage is TRBV12-3 or TRBV12-4 and J usage is TRBJ1-6; D call uncertain. This CDR3 contains 13 residues. Between the trimmed V and J ends, which lost 6 bases and 9 bases, there was a span of 12 bases. CDR3 in DNA: TGTGCCAGCAGAGAGACGACTGTTTCACCCCTCCACTTT. This gives the protein CASRETTVSPLHF.

In its sample, this clonotype was seen a few times. The chain employs TRBV25-1 and TRBJ2-3; D not resolved. Germline V gene lookup returns CDR1 MGHDK and CDR2 SYGVNS. This CDR3 contains 13 residues. Trimming shortened V by 7 bases and J by 7 bases, and 15 bases separated the two germline ends. The CDR3 is CASTSDPPNTQYF. In DNA form, the CDR3 reads TGTGCCAGCACCTCAGACCCTCCGAATACGCAGTATTTT.

There are many counts of this clonotype. The chain recombines TRBV6-1 with TRBJ2-5, with D perhaps matching TRBD1 (6 bases). The CDR3 contains 16 residues. V lost 4 bases and J lost 4, with 19 bases in between. Germline-derived CDR1 and CDR2 are MNHNS and SASEGT. CDR3 region: CASSARGWQGRETQYF. In DNA, the CDR3 is TGTGCCAGCAGTGCCCGAGGGTGGCAGGGGAGAGAGACCCAGTACTTC.

DNA of the CDR3: TGCAGCGTTGATTGGGGAATCGAAGAGACCCAGTACTTC. Translating it yields CSVDWGIEETQYF. The chain couples TRBV29-1 to TRBJ2-5; D gene unclear. Germline V gene data show CDR1 as SQVTM and CDR2 as ANQGSEA. This CDR3 has 13 amino acids. With 3 bases removed from V and 3 bases from J, the gap between germline ends came to 11 bases.

Comments on this clonotype: A much larger clone lies a single base off, so this may be a read error. J is TRBJ2-7 and V is TRBV11-1; D not certain. Germline CDR1 and CDR2: SGHAT and FQDESV (reference sequence). Trimming took 8 bases from V and 1 from J, leaving 12 bases between them. CDR3 length: 13 residues. The CDR3 nucleotides are TGTGCCAGCGGCCCCCAGGAGTCCTACGAGCAGTACTTC. Translating gives CASGPQESYEQYF.

This clonotype was seen only a few times. The rearrangement uses TRBV7-2 and TRBJ1-2; perhaps TRBD1 as D (5 bases). This CDR3 contains 14 residues. Per the germline V gene, CDR1 is SGHTA and CDR2 is FQGNSA. V lost 2 bases and J lost 4, with 11 bases in between. Here the CDR3 DNA reads TGTGCCAGCAGCTTACCGCAGGGAGGCTATGGCTACACCTTC. Protein product: CASSLPQGGYGYTF. The full variable domain, in which reference TRBV7-2 and TRBJ1-2 provide the parts outside the CDR3, is GAGVSQSPSNKVTEKGKDVELRCDPISGHTALYWYRQSLGQGLEFLIYFQGNSAPDKSGLPSDRFSAERTGGSVSTLTIQRTQQEDSAVYLCASSLPQGGYGYTFGSGTRLTVV.

With respect to this clonotype: Since the CDR3 does not end with the conserved phenylalanine or tryptophan, this likely comes from a read error. The limits of the CDR3 on the DNA are not certain, so only TCRdb's listed CDR3 is given. The chain couples TRBV5-1 to TRBJ1-4. The germline CDR1 and CDR2 sequences are SGHRS and YFSETQ. The CDR3 spans 15 residues, counting both ends. The chain's CDR3 is CASSLMAGLNEKPFI.

This clonotype was found many times. A read error may explain this, as a much larger clone is one base away. The chain couples TRBV28 to TRBJ1-1; D uncertain. The CDR3 extends over 13 amino acids. V lost 0 bases to trimming and J lost 0 bases, with 2 bases between them. Germline CDR1 reads MDHEN; CDR2 reads SYDVKM. The CDR3 protein is CASSLWLNTEAFF. CDR3 sequence (DNA): TGTGCCAGCAGTTTATGGTTGAACACTGAAGCTTTCTTT.

At least ten counts were recorded for this clonotype. The V call is TRBV14, the J call TRBJ2-7, with 8 positions matching TRBD2. Germline CDR1 is SGHDN and CDR2 is FVKESK. V was clipped by 4 bases and J by 3 bases; unmatched bases: 8. This CDR3 comprises 15 residues. This CDR3 is CASSRGIAGIYEQYF. The CDR3 region has the DNA TGTGCCAGCAGCCGAGGGATAGCGGGAATCTACGAGCAGTACTTC.